This T cell receptor beta chain emerged from a study of regulatory T cells in long-lasting Graves disease. With iRepertoire HTBI primers and Arm-PCR of CDR3 regions, TCR beta libraries were built. TCRdb re-called the multiplex PCR reads with MiXCR, one entry per CDR3 protein. The sample shows around 450,000 distinct CDR3 sequences, about 15% of them seen only once. This clonotype was detected many times. The time point was: newly diagnosed GD, antithyroid drugs for less than 3 months. Researchers made the TCR library from RNA that was extracted from PBMCs. In addition, the sample was reused for a study of T cells in Graves' hyperthyroidism and ophthalmopathy. As that study records: Primed by the HTBI set, a first-round RT-PCR was run on the TCR CDR3.

The source is a woman aged 40 to 50 with Graves disease. The sample in question was peripheral blood mononuclear cells (PBMCs), obtained at new diagnosis, from a patient treated with antithyroid drugs.

This CDR3 reads CASSSGQASLKQYF. CDR3 in DNA: TGTGCCAGCAGTTCTGGACAGGCCTCTCTGAAGCAGTACTTC. The chain couples TRBV6-5 to TRBJ2-7; 7 bases match TRBD1. The CDR3 has 14 residues. Per germline, CDR1 MNHEY and CDR2 SVGAGI. The ends lost 4 bases at V and 8 bases at J; junction bases unmatched: 11.